This T cell receptor (beta chain) was documented in a study of T-cell memory formation after mild COVID-19. This clonotype was picked up a small number of times. TCRdb reprocessed the 5' RACE reads with MiXCR, giving one entry per CDR3 protein. The sample shows about 290,000 distinct CDR3 sequences, approximately 15% of them seen only once. This CDR3 region has 14 residues. Between the trimmed V and J ends, which lost 2 bases and 8 bases, there was a span of 14 bases. Germline loops: CDR1 WNHNN, CDR2 SYGVQD (reference sequence). The rearrangement uses TRBV10-1 and TRBJ2-3; TRBD2 is a possible D gene (7 bases). This sequence originates from a man aged 18-30 years who had mild COVID-19 (a few samples of this study predate the infection). Cell type and time point are not known. Sample: PBMCs or a T cell subset sorted from them (not recorded which). The CDR3 region is CASSEEGGLGTQYF. The CDR3 DNA follows: TGCGCCAGCAGTGAGGAGGGGGGGCTTGGTACGCAGTATTTT.